This is a list of T cell receptor beta chains from one sample in a study of shared clonotypes between healthy human individuals. Profiled with immunoSEQ multiplex PCR; TCRdb holds only in-frame clones, not every one. The data show over a million clones, about 96% seen once. Specimen: naive CD4+ T cells sorted from blood. All receptors derive from a man aged 25-45 years in good health. The CDR3 runs from the conserved cysteine through the conserved F or W. The order of the fields is J gene, V gene, clone size, D gene, CDR3 DNA, CDR3 protein. The D gene is left open where the match is weak. Size is stated for part of the rows, as once, few or many counts, or as a class when the clone is expanded.

TRBJ2-1	TRBV7-3	NA	TRBD2	TGTGCCAGCAGCTTATCAGCCGGGGAGGGATACAATGAGCAGTTCTTC	CASSLSAGEGYNEQFF
TRBJ2-1	TRBV29-1	NA	NA	TGCAGCGTCAAGGTGGGGTTTAATGAGCAGTTCTTC	CSVKVGFNEQFF
TRBJ1-1	TRBV5-1	NA	NA	TGCGCCAGCAGCTTGGAGGGTCAGGGACGGGCTTTCTTT	CASSLEGQGRAFF
TRBJ2-3	TRBV11-3	NA	NA	TGTGCCAGCAGCTTACGATCCGGGTTGGAGGCGAATACGCAGTATTTT	CASSLRSGLEANTQYF
TRBJ2-7	TRBV7-8	NA	TRBD1	TGTGCCAGCAGCCTCCTACCCTCACAGGGGGCCGCGATAAGGGACGAGCAGTACTTC	CASSLLPSQGAAIRDEQYF
TRBJ2-3	TRBV11-3	NA	NA	TGTGCCAGCAGCGGGTCTAGGGGTACGCAGTATTTT	CASSGSRGTQYF
TRBJ2-7	TRBV6-1	NA	NA	TGTGTCAGCAGTGTTCGAGCGGGCCCTTACGAGCAGTACTTC	CVSSVRAGPYEQYF
TRBJ1-3	TRBV25-1	once	TRBD1	TGTGCCAGCAGTGTCACAGGGGGAACTGGAAACACCATATATTTT	CASSVTGGTGNTIYF
TRBJ2-2	TRBV2	once	NA	TGTGCCAGCAGTGGGTTGGGGGGCATCGGGGAGCTGTTTTTT	CASSGLGGIGELFF
TRBJ2-5	TRBV18	NA	TRBD1	TGTGCCAGCTCACCGAGGACAGGGGTAGGAGAGACCCAGTACTTC	CASSPRTGVGETQYF
TRBJ2-1	TRBV18	NA	NA	TGTGCCAGCTCTCTTGGGACTCTCTCCTACAATGAGCAGTTCTTC	CASSLGTLSYNEQFF
TRBJ2-7	TRBV11-3	NA	NA	TGTGCCAGCAGCTACCAGGGGGGGACCTACGAGCAGTACTTC	CASSYQGGTYEQYF
TRBJ2-3	TRBV27	once	NA	TGTGCCAGCAGTTTTATAGCGGCCCGTTCGGATACGCAGTATTTT	CASSFIAARSDTQYF
TRBJ2-3	TRBV7-2	NA	NA	TGTGCCAGCATCCGCGACAGCGGTTCAGATACGCAGTATTTT	CASIRDSGSDTQYF
TRBJ2-7	TRBV18	NA	TRBD1	TGTGCCAGCTCACCACGGGGGACAGAGTACGAGCAGTACTTC	CASSPRGTEYEQYF
TRBJ1-1	TRBV9	NA	TRBD1	TGTGCCAGCAGCGTAGTGGGGCAGGGGGCGAGGAACACTGAAGCTTTCTTT	CASSVVGQGARNTEAFF
TRBJ2-7	TRBV5-8	NA	TRBD2	TGTGCCAGCAGCTTGGGCTCGGGTGGGAGGGCCTACGAGCAGTACTTC	CASSLGSGGRAYEQYF
TRBJ2-1	TRBV15	NA	TRBD2	TGTGCCACCAGCAGTCCCGAGCGGACGGGAGGGCTTGAGCAGTTCTTC	CATSSPERTGGLEQFF
TRBJ1-1	TRBV7-9	once	NA	TGTGCCAGCAGCTTATCTATCGACCCTCTTTACACTGAAGCTTTCTTT	CASSLSIDPLYTEAFF
TRBJ2-2	TRBV29-1	NA	NA	TGCAGCGTTGAGGGGAGCACCGGGGAGCTGTTTTTT	CSVEGSTGELFF
TRBJ2-2	TRBV14	once	TRBD1	TGTGCCAGCAGCCAGCAGACAGGGGGCGGGGAGCTGTTTTTT	CASSQQTGGGELFF
TRBJ2-3	TRBV7-8	once	TRBD2	TGTGCCAGCAGCTTAGGACATACCGGGACTAGCGATTTAGATACGCAGTATTTT	CASSLGHTGTSDLDTQYF
TRBJ1-1	TRBV10-3	NA	NA	TGTGCCATCAGCGATGACACTGAAGCTTTCTTT	CAISDDTEAFF
TRBJ1-1	TRBV29-1	NA	NA	TGCAGCGTTGAAGTTTGGGGGCTGAACACTGAAGCTTTCTTT	CSVEVWGLNTEAFF
TRBJ1-1	TRBV5-1	NA	NA	TGCGCCAGCAGCCACGGTGGAGTCAACACTGAAGCTTTCTTT	CASSHGGVNTEAFF
TRBJ1-5	TRBV7-8	once	NA	TGTGCCAGCAGCTTAGAGGGCTCAGGCAATCAGCCCCAGCATTTT	CASSLEGSGNQPQHF
TRBJ1-5	TRBV10-3	few	TRBD1	TGTGCCATCGGACAGGGGGGCAATCAGCCCCAGCATTTT	CAIGQGGNQPQHF
TRBJ2-7	TRBV29-1	NA	NA	TGCAGCGTTCTCGTCACGGCGCAGGGGCTTTACGAGCAGTACTTC	CSVLVTAQGLYEQYF
TRBJ2-3	TRBV5-1	NA	NA	TGCGCCAGCAGCTTCCAGGGTGCTAGCACAGATACGCAGTATTTT	CASSFQGASTDTQYF
TRBJ1-1	TRBV28	NA	TRBD1	TGTGCCAGCAGAATACAGGGGGTAGTCCCGGCAGCTTTCTTT	CASRIQGVVPAAFF
TRBJ2-7	TRBV19	once	TRBD1	TGTGCCAGTAGTATAAGGGAATCTGGACAGGGGGCGTCAGGCTCCTACGAGCAGTACTTC	CASSIRESGQGASGSYEQYF
TRBJ2-1	TRBV18	NA	TRBD2	TGTGCCAGCTCACCACGGCGGGAGAGCTACAATGAGCAGTTCTTC	CASSPRRESYNEQFF
TRBJ2-7	TRBV27	NA	TRBD1	TGTGCCAGCAGTTTCCGACGCCGGGACAGGGTCTCCTACGAGCAGTACTTC	CASSFRRRDRVSYEQYF
TRBJ2-1	TRBV10-2	NA	NA	TGCGCCAGCGAGGGCTTGGGGTACAATGAGCAGTTCTTC	CASEGLGYNEQFF
TRBJ1-1	TRBV5-1	NA	NA	TGCGCCAGCACCTTTGGGAACACTGAAGCTTTCTTT	CASTFGNTEAFF
TRBJ1-1	TRBV4-1	NA	NA	TGCGCCAGCAGCCAAGATATGAAGGTTGTAGTCGGGACAGCTTTCTTT	CASSQDMKVVVGTAFF
TRBJ1-5	TRBV10-3	NA	NA	TGTGCCATCAGTGAGTCTGGGGGCGGGCAGCCCCAGCATTTT	CAISESGGGQPQHF
TRBJ2-1	TRBV7-2	NA	TRBD2	TGTGCCAGCAGCTTGGAGCGGGGACCCTACAATGAGCAGTTCTTC	CASSLERGPYNEQFF
TRBJ1-5	TRBV14	NA	TRBD1	TGTGCCAGCATCCAAGGGACAGGCGGCGGCAATCAGCCCCAGCATTTT	CASIQGTGGGNQPQHF
TRBJ2-7	TRBV6-5	few	TRBD1	TGTGCCAGCAGTTACGAGACAGGGAACGAGCAGTACTTC	CASSYETGNEQYF
TRBJ2-1	TRBV7-2	NA	NA	TGTGCCAGCAGCCCCAGGTCCAGGGGCACCTCGTACAATGAGCAGTTCTTC	CASSPRSRGTSYNEQFF
TRBJ1-5	TRBV5-6	NA	TRBD1	TGTGCCAGCAGCTTTATGGGAGGACAGGGTCAGAATCAGCCCCAGCATTTT	CASSFMGGQGQNQPQHF
TRBJ2-5	TRBV7-8	NA	NA	TGTGCCAGCGAGGGGAAAGAGACCCAGTACTTC	CASEGKETQYF
TRBJ1-1	TRBV28	NA	NA	TGTGCCAGCATCGATATGACAGGAGAAGCTTTCTTT	CASIDMTGEAFF
TRBJ2-2	TRBV11-2	once	NA	TGTGCCAGCAGCAGACAAGTGAACACCGGGGAGCTGTTTTTT	CASSRQVNTGELFF
TRBJ2-7	TRBV5-3	NA	NA	TGTGCCGTGCAGAGAGAGGACTCCTACGAGCAGTACTTC	CAVQREDSYEQYF
TRBJ1-4	TRBV5-1	few	TRBD1	TGCGCCAGCAGCGCACGACACAGGGGGAGCAATGAAAAACTGTTTTTT	CASSARHRGSNEKLFF
TRBJ1-5	TRBV19	once	NA	TGTGCCAGTAGTATACGGGAGACCCAGCCCCAGCATTTT	CASSIRETQPQHF
TRBJ2-1	TRBV7-6	NA	TRBD2	TGTGCCAGCAGCTTAGCTTTACTAGCGGCCTACAATGAGCAGTTCTTC	CASSLALLAAYNEQFF
TRBJ1-2	TRBV7-9	NA	NA	TGTGCCAGCAGCTTAAAAATCGAGGGCGGCTACACCTTC	CASSLKIEGGYTF
TRBJ1-5	TRBV27	NA	NA	TGTGCCAGCAGTTCTGTCGGGGGGATGGGTCAGCCCCAGCATTTT	CASSSVGGMGQPQHF
TRBJ1-2	TRBV19	NA	NA	TGTGCCAGTAGCAGACAACAGGGTTTTGCCTACTATGGCTACACCTTC	CASSRQQGFAYYGYTF
TRBJ2-1	TRBV11-2	NA	NA	TGTGCCAGCAGCTTAGAGGGGAGCCACTACAATGAGCAGTTCTTC	CASSLEGSHYNEQFF
TRBJ2-6	TRBV5-1	NA	NA	TGCGCCAGCAGCTTGTTACAGTCTGGGGCCAACGTCCTGACTTTC	CASSLLQSGANVLTF
TRBJ1-2	TRBV6-5	NA	NA	TGTGCCAGCAGTCCTTCCCGAGGGGCCCGCTATGGCTACACCTTC	CASSPSRGARYGYTF
TRBJ1-5	TRBV6-5	NA	NA	TGTGCCAGCAGTTACACCTATGACAGCAATCAGCCCCAGCATTTT	CASSYTYDSNQPQHF
TRBJ2-1	TRBV27	NA	TRBD1	TGTGCCAGCAGGCCGACAGGGATAAGCTCCTACAATGAGCAGTTCTTC	CASRPTGISSYNEQFF
TRBJ2-7	TRBV4-1	NA	TRBD1	TGCGCCAGCAGCGAATTGACAGGGTTAGCCTACGAGCAGTACTTC	CASSELTGLAYEQYF
TRBJ1-4	TRBV11-2	NA	NA	TGTGCCAGCAGCTTAAGGGCCACAACTTACTCAACTAATGAAAAACTGTTTTTT	CASSLRATTYSTNEKLFF